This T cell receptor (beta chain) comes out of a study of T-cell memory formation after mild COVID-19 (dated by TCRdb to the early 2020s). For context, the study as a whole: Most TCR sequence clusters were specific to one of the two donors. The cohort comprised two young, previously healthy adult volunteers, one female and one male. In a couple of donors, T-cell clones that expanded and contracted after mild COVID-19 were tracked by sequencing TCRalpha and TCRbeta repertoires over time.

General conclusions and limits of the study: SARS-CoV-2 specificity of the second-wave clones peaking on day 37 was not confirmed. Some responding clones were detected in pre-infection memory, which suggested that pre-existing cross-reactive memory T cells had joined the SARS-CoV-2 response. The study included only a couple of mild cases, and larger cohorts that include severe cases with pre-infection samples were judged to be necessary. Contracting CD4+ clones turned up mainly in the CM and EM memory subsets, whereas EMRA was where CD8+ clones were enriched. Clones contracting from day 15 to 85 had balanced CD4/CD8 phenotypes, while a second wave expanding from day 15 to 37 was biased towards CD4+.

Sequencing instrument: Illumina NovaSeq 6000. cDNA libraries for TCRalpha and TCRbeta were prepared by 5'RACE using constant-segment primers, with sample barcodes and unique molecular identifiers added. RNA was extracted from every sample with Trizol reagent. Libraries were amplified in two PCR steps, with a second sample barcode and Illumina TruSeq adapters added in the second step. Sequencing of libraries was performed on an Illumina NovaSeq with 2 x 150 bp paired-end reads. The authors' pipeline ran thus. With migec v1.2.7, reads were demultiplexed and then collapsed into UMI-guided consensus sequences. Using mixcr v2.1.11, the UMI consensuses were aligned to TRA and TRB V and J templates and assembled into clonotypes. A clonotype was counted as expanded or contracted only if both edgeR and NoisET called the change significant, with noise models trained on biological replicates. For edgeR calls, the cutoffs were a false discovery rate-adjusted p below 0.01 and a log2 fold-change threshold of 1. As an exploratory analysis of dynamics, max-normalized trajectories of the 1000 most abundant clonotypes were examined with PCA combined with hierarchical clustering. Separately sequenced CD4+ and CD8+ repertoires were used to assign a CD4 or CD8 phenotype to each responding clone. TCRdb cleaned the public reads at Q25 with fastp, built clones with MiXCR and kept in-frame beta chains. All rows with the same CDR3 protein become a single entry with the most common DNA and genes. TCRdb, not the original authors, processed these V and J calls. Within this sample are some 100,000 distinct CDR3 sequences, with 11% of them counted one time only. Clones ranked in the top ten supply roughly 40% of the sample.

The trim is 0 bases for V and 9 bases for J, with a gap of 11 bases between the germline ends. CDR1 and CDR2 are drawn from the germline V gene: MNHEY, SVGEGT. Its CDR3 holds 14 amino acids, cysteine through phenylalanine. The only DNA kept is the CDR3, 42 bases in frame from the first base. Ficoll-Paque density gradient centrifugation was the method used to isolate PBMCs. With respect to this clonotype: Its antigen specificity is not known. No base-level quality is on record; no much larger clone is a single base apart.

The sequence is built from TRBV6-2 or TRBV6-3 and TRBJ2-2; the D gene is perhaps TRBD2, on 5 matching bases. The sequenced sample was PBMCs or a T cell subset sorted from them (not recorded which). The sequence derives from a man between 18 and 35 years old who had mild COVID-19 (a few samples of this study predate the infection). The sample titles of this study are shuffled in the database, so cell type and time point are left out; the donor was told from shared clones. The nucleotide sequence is TGTGCCAGCAGTTACTCGAGGGTTTACCGGGAGCTGTTTTTT. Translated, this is CASSYSRVYRELFF.